This T cell receptor beta chain came from a study of radiotherapy plus CTLA-4 blockade in lung cancer. For the study at large: Among enrolled patients, approximately 18% responded and roughly 30% achieved disease control. Overall study results and limits: TCR clones of tumor origin grew in blood after radiotherapy plus ipilimumab. Reported findings show early blood T cell clone dynamics, with interferon-beta, best predicted response.

On this clone: The antigen is not known.

The repertoire was sequenced with immunoSEQ multiplex PCR; TCRdb's copy has only in-frame clones and lacks some. Here the sample spans some 60,000 clones, under 80% being singletons. Lung cancer patients with chemo-refractory metastatic non-small-cell disease were given focal radiation plus CTLA-4 blockade with ipilimumab. This CDR3 comprises 14 residues. Trimming at V came to 5 bases and at J to 6 bases, leaving 7 bases not matched to a gene. Germline values: CDR1 MDHEN, CDR2 SYDVKM. The origin of this receptor is a human donor with non-small cell lung cancer who had a complete response to radiotherapy plus ipilimumab. The chain combines TRBV28 with TRBJ1-2; 9 nucleotides agree with TRBD1. Material: peripheral blood, obtained from a patient treated with radiotherapy plus ipilimumab. For the CDR3, the DNA is TGTGCCAGCAGTCCCCGGACAGGGGACGATGGCTACACCTTC. This codes for CASSPRTGDDGYTF.